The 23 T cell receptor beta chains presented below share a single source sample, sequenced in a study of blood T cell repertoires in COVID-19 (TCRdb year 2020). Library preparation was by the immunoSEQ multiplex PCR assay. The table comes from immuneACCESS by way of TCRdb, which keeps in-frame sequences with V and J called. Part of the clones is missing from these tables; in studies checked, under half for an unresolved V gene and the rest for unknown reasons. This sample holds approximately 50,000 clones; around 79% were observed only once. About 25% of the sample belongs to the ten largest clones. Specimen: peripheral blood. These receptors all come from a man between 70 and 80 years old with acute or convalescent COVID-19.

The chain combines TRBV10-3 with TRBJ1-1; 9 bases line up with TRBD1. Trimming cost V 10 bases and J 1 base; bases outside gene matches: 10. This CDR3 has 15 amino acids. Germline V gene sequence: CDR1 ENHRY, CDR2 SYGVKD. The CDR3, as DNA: TGTGCCACCTCCCCACAGGGGGCCGGGAACACTGAAGCTTTCTTT. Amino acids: CATSPQGAGNTEAFF.

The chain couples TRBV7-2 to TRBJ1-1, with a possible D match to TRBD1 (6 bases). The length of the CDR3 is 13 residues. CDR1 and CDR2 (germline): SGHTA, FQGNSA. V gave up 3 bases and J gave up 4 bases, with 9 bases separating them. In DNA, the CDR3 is TGTGCCAGCAGCTTCGAAGGGGGCACTGAAGCTTTCTTT. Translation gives CASSFEGGTEAFF.

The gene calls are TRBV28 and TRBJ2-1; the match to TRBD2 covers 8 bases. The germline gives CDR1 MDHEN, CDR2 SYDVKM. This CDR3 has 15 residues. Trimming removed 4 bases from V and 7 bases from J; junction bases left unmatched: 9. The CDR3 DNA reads TGTGCCAGCAGTTCGGGACTAGTGGGCGGAAATGAGCAGTTCTTC. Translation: CASSSGLVGGNEQFF.

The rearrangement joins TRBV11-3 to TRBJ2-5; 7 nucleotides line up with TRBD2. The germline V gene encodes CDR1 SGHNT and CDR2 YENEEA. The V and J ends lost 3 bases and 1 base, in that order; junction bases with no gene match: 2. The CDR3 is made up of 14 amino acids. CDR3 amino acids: CASSLGGSQETQYF. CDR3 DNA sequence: TGTGCCAGCAGCTTGGGCGGGAGCCAAGAGACCCAGTACTTC. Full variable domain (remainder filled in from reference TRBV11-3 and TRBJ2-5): EAGVVQSPRYKIIEKKQPVAFWCNPISGHNTLYWYLQNLGQGPELLIRYENEEAVDDSQLPKDRFSAERLKGVDSTLKIQPAELGDSAVYLCASSLGGSQETQYFGPGTRLLVL.

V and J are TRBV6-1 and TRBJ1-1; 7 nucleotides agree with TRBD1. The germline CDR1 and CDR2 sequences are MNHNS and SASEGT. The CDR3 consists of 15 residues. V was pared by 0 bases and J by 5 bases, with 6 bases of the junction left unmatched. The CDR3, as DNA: TGTGCCAGCAGTGAAGCTAACCACAGGGGTACTGAAGCTTTCTTT. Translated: CASSEANHRGTEAFF.

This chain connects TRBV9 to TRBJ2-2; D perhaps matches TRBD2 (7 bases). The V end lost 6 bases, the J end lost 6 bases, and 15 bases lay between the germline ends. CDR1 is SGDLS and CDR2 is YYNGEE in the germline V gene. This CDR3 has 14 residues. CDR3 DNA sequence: TGTGCCAGCAAGGGGGGGCAAGTTTCCGGGGAGCTGTTTTTT. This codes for CASKGGQVSGELFF.

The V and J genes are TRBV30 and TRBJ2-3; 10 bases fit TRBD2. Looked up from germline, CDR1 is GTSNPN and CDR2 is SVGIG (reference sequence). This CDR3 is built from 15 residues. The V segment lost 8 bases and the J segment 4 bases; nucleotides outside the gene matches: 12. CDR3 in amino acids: CAGSMGLATADTQYF. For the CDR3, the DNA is TGTGCCGGGTCTATGGGACTAGCGACCGCAGATACGCAGTATTTT. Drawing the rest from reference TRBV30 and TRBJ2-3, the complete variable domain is SQTIHQWPATLVQPVGSPLSLECTVEGTSNPNLYWYRQAAGRGLQLLFYSVGIGQISSEVPQNLSASRPQDRQFILSSKKLLLSDSGFYLCAGSMGLATADTQYFGPGTRLTVL.

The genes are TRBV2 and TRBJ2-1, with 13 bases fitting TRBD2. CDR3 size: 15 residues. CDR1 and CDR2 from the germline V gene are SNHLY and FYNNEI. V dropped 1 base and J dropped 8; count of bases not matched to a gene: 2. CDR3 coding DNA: TGTGCCAGCAGTGAAGGGACTAGCGGGAGACATGAGCAGTTCTTC. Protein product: CASSEGTSGRHEQFF.

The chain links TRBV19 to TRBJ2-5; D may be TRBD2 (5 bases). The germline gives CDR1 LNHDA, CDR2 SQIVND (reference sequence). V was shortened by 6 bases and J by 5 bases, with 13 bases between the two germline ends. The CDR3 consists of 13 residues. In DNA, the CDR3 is TGTGCCAGTAGCCAGCGGCCCGGGGAGACCCAGTACTTC. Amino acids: CASSQRPGETQYF. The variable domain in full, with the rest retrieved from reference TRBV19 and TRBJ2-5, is DGGITQSPKYLFRKEGQNVTLSCEQNLNHDAMYWYRQDPGQGLRLIYYSQIVNDFQKGDIAEGYSVSREKKESFPLTVTSAQKNPTAFYLCASSQRPGETQYFGPGTRLLVL.

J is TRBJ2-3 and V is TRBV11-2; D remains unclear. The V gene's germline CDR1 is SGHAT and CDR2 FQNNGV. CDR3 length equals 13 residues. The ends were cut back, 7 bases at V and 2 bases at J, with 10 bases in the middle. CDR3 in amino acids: CASKESITDTQYF. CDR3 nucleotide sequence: TGTGCCAGCAAAGAGTCGATCACAGATACGCAGTATTTT.

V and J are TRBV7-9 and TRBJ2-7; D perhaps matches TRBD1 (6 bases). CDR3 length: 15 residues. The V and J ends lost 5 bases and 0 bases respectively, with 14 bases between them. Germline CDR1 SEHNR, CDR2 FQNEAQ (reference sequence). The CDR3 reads CASSLLDSSSYEQYF. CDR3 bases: TGTGCCAGCAGCCTCCTGGACAGTAGCTCCTACGAGCAGTACTTC.

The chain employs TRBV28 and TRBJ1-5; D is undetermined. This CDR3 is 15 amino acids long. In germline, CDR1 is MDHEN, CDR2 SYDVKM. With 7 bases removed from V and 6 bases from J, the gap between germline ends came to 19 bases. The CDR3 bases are TGTGCCAGCACCCCTGGCGGTTATCCGGGTCAGCCCCAGCATTTT. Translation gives CASTPGGYPGQPQHF.

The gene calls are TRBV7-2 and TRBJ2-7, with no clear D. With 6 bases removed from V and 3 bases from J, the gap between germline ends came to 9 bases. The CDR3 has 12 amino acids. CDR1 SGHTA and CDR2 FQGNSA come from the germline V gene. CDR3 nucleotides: TGTGCCAGCAGTCCTGCGCTCTACGAGCAGTACTTC. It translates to CASSPALYEQYF.

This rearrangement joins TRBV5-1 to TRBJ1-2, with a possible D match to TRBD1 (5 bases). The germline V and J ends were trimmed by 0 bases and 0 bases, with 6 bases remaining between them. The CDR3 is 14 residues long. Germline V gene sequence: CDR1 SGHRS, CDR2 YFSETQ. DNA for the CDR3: TGCGCCAGCAGCTTGGACAGGACTAACTATGGCTACACCTTC. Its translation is CASSLDRTNYGYTF.

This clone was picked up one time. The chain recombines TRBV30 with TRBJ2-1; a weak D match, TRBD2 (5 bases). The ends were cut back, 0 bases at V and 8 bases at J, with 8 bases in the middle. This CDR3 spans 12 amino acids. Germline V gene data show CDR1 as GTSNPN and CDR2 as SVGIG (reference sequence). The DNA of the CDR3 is TGTGCCTGGAGTGTACAGAGGGATGAGCAGTTCTTC. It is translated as CAWSVQRDEQFF.

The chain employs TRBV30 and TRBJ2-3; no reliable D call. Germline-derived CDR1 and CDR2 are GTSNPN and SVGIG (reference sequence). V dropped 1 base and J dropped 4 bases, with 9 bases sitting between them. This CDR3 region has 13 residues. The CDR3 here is CAWSAASADTQYF. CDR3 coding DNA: TGTGCCTGGAGTGCGGCGAGCGCAGATACGCAGTATTTT.

CDR3: CASHSALAYVTDTQYF. CDR3 bases: TGCGCCAGCCACTCGGCCCTAGCGTACGTAACAGATACGCAGTATTTT. The rearrangement uses TRBV5-1 and TRBJ2-3, with D possibly TRBD2 on 6 matching bases. The CDR3 consists of 16 residues. From germline, CDR1 is SGHRS and CDR2 YFSETQ. The V end lost 7 bases, the J end lost 3 bases, and 21 bases lay between the germline ends.

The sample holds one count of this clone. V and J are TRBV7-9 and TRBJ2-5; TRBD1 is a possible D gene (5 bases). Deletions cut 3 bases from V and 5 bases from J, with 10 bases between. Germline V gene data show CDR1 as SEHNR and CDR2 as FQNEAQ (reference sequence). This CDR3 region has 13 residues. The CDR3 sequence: CASSFMGPETQYF. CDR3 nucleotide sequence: TGTGCCAGCAGCTTTATGGGGCCGGAGACCCAGTACTTC.

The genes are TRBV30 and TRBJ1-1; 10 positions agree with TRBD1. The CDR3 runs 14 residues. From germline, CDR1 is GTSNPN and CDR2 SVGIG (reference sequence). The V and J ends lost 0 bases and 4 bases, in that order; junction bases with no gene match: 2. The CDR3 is CAWSVGDRGTEAFF. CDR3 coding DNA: TGTGCCTGGAGTGTAGGGGACAGGGGCACTGAAGCTTTCTTT.

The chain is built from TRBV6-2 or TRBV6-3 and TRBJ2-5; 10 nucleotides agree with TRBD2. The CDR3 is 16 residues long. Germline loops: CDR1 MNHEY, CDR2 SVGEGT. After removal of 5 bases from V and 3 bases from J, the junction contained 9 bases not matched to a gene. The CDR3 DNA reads TGTGCCAGCAGTGCAATCAGCGGGAGGGCCGAAGAGACCCAGTACTTC. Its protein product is CASSAISGRAEETQYF.

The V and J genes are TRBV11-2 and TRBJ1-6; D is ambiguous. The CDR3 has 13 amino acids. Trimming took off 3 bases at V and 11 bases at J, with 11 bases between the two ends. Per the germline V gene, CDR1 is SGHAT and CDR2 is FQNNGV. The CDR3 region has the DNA TGTGCCAGCAGCTTTGGCAGTAACCCACCCCTCCACTTT. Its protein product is CASSFGSNPPLHF.

CDR3 residues: CAIQGGFGETQYF. The CDR3 DNA reads as TGTGCCATACAGGGGGGGTTTGGGGAGACCCAGTACTTC. This chain uses TRBV6-5 with TRBJ2-5; a possible D gene is TRBD1 (8 bases). There are 13 residues in the CDR3. CDR1 MNHEY and CDR2 SVGAGI come from the germline V gene. Trimming cost V 10 bases and J 5 bases, with 17 bases left between them.

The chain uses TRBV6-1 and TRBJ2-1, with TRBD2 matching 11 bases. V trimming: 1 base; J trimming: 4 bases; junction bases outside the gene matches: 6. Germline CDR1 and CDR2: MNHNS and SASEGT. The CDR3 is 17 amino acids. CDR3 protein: CASSEVSGGGGYNEQFF. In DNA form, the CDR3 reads TGTGCCAGCAGTGAAGTTAGCGGGGGGGGAGGATACAATGAGCAGTTCTTC.